The TCR beta chain under discussion was sequenced for a study of human versus mouse CDR3 diversity and MHC coevolution. About the research overall: Reported immunoSEQ sensitivity was one in 200,000 T cells, with reduced amplification bias. Study outcomes and limitations: Human CDR3s averaged more deletions and insertions than mouse CDR3s. Among all groups, most of the three human donors showed least clonal inequality.

Unmatched junction bases numbered 9, after V lost 1 base and J lost 11 bases. Germline V lookup: CDR1 MGHRA, CDR2 YSYEKL. This CDR3 is built from 15 residues. Sorting isolated naive CD4 T cells lacking CD45RO and expressing CD62L. Details on this clone: Its specificity is not known.

Profiled with immunoSEQ multiplex PCR; TCRdb holds only in-frame clones, not every one. Of more than 60,000 clones detected, less than 95% appear once; the ten largest clones hold more than 0.13%. This chain links TRBV4-1 with TRBJ2-1; 9 positions agree with TRBD2. The sequencing sample was made of naive CD4+ T cells from blood. Subset indicated: CD45RO-negative CD62L-positive naive CD4 T cells. The source of this sequence is a person between 25 and 75 years old in good health. In DNA, the CDR3 is TGCGCCAGCAGCCAAGTTGCTGGCGGGGGGGCGAAGCAGTTCTTC. It is translated as CASSQVAGGGAKQFF.